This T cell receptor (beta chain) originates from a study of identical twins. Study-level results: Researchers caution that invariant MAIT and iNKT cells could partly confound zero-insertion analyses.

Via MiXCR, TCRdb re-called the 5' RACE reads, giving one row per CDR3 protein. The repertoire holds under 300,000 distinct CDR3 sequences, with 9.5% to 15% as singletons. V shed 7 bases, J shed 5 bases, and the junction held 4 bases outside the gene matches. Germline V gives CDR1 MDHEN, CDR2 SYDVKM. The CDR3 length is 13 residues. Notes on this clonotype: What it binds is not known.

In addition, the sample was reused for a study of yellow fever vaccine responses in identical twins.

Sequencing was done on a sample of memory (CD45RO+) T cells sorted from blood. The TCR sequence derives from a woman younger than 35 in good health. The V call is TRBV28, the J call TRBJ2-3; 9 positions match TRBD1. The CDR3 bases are TGTGCCAGCAAGAGACAGGGGGGAGATACGCAGTATTTT. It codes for CASKRQGGDTQYF.